The 18 T cell receptor beta chains below were found in one sample sequenced in a study of a mutant IDH1 vaccine in newly diagnosed glioma. Documented time point: week 11, during vaccination. With topical imiquimod, each dose of the vaccine consisted of 300 ug of mutant IDH1 20-mer peptide. Their antigens remain unidentified. Clones were read by immunoSEQ multiplex PCR, and TCRdb kept only the in-frame ones, dropping some. The sample records 50,000 to 60,000 clones, 90% to 95% being singletons. The source material was PBMCs, sampled from a glioma patient whose treatment included an IDH1 peptide vaccine. The receptors originated from a man aged 45-65 years with glioma.

The chain links TRBV11-3 to TRBJ1-4; weak D call: TRBD1 (6 bases). The CDR3 has 16 residues. Germline V CDR1 and CDR2: SGHNT, YENEEA. With 3 bases removed from V and 5 bases from J, the gap between germline ends came to 16 bases. CDR3 residues: CASSFAGGRWNEKLFF. The CDR3 bases are TGTGCCAGCAGCTTCGCTGGGGGGCGCTGGAATGAAAAACTGTTTTTT.

V and J are TRBV6-1 and TRBJ2-1, with 8 bases lining up with TRBD1. J gave up 4 bases and V 4 bases, and 3 bases lay outside the gene matches. The V gene's germline CDR1 is MNHNS and CDR2 SASEGT. The CDR3 sequence is 14 residues long. The CDR3 loop is CASSARGQYNEQFF. The CDR3 coding sequence is TGTGCCAGCAGTGCCAGGGGGCAGTACAATGAGCAGTTCTTC.

This chain links TRBV14 with TRBJ2-7; tentatively, D is TRBD1 or TRBD2 (5 bases each). There are 16 residues in the CDR3. Germline V gene lookup returns CDR1 SGHDN and CDR2 FVKESK. With 2 bases removed from V and 0 bases from J, the gap between germline ends came to 14 bases. The CDR3 here is CASSQWTWDGSYEQYF. The CDR3 DNA sequence: TGTGCCAGCAGCCAATGGACATGGGACGGCTCCTACGAGCAGTACTTC.

The rearrangement uses TRBV29-1 and TRBJ1-4; the D is unclear. This CDR3 is built from 12 residues. Germline CDR1 reads SQVTM; CDR2 reads ANQGSEA. Trimming removed 4 bases at V and 8 bases at J, with 11 bases between. CDR3 amino acids: CSVAVGVEKLFF. The DNA of the CDR3 is TGCAGCGTTGCGGTTGGGGTGGAAAAACTGTTTTTT.

The genes are TRBV6-1 and TRBJ2-3; 9 bases map to TRBD2. Germline loops: CDR1 MNHNS, CDR2 SASEGT. V shed 7 bases, J shed 4 bases, and the junction held 6 bases outside the gene matches. CDR3 size: 14 residues. The CDR3 here is CASIWREGADTQYF. The CDR3 DNA follows: TGTGCCAGCATTTGGCGGGAGGGTGCAGATACGCAGTATTTT.

This chain uses TRBV2 with TRBJ2-4; no clear D. The ends were cut back, 7 bases at V and 1 base at J, with 14 bases in the middle. CDR3 length: 15 residues. Looked up from germline, CDR1 is SNHLY and CDR2 is FYNNEI. The CDR3 DNA follows: TGTGCCAGCACCGCTAACAGACCGGCCAAAAACATTCAGTACTTC. It is translated as CASTANRPAKNIQYF.

The chain uses TRBV6-4 and TRBJ1-1; possible D gene TRBD1, 5 bases. Germline CDR1 reads MRHNA; CDR2 reads SNTAGT. This CDR3 is 13 amino acids long. Trimming shortened V by 5 bases and J by 1 base, and 8 bases separated the two germline ends. The CDR3 spells CASSSGQNTEAFF. CDR3 nucleotides: TGTGCCAGCAGTTCAGGGCAGAACACTGAAGCTTTCTTT.

The V and J genes are TRBV6-5 and TRBJ2-2; 8 nucleotides match TRBD1. The CDR3 consists of 15 residues. The V and J ends lost 6 bases and 6 bases, in that order; junction bases with no gene match: 9. Germline loops: CDR1 MNHEY, CDR2 SVGAGI. The CDR3 sequence is CASSPHRGSAGELFF. In DNA form, the CDR3 reads TGTGCCAGCAGCCCCCACAGGGGGTCGGCCGGGGAGCTGTTTTTT.

V usage is TRBV2 and J usage is TRBJ2-3; the match to TRBD1 covers 10 bases. V gave up 6 bases and J gave up 3 bases; unmatched junction bases: 9. Germline CDR1 SNHLY, CDR2 FYNNEI. This CDR3 has 16 amino acids. CDR3 coding DNA: TGTGCCAGCAGCGATTCAGGGGACAGGGGTACAGATACGCAGTATTTT. It translates to CASSDSGDRGTDTQYF.

The chain carries TRBV7-2 and TRBJ2-2; unclear D gene. The CDR3 is 12 amino acids. V was cut by 1 base and J by 7 bases, with 4 bases left in between. From germline, CDR1 is SGHTA and CDR2 FQGNSA. The CDR3 region is CASSLGLGELFF. CDR3 nucleotides: TGTGCCAGCAGCTTAGGCCTCGGGGAGCTGTTTTTT.

This clone was counted once. The rearrangement joins TRBV2 to TRBJ1-2; D uncertain. V was pared by 4 bases and J by 8 bases, with 17 bases between. There are 14 residues in the CDR3. Germline V lookup: CDR1 SNHLY, CDR2 FYNNEI. The CDR3 protein is CASSGDYRVGGYTF. CDR3 DNA sequence: TGTGCCAGCAGTGGAGACTATAGGGTGGGAGGCTACACCTTC.

The V and J genes are TRBV6-5 and TRBJ1-2; D is ambiguous. V was shortened by 4 bases and J by 6 bases, with 12 bases between the two germline ends. The CDR3 is made up of 13 amino acids. The germline V gene has CDR1 MNHEY and CDR2 SVGAGI. The CDR3 spells CASSSWSKDGYTF. CDR3 sequence (DNA): TGTGCCAGCAGTTCGTGGTCTAAGGATGGCTACACCTTC.

The chain employs TRBV25-1 and TRBJ2-1; TRBD1 is a possible D gene (6 bases). Trimming stripped 6 bases from V and 5 bases from J, with 11 bases between. CDR3 length equals 13 residues. CDR1 is MGHDK and CDR2 is SYGVNS in the germline V gene. The chain's CDR3 is CASRPWGHNEQFF. DNA of the CDR3: TGTGCCAGCAGACCTTGGGGGCACAATGAGCAGTTCTTC.

This sequence joins TRBV28 and TRBJ1-1, with D possibly TRBD1 on 5 matching bases. V lost 6 bases, J lost 3 bases, and 14 bases lay in between. The CDR3 totals 14 residues. Germline lookup yields CDR1 MDHEN and CDR2 SYDVKM. CDR3: CASRGTAGDTEAFF. The CDR3, as DNA: TGTGCCAGCAGAGGGACGGCCGGGGACACTGAAGCTTTCTTT. The full variable domain, in which reference TRBV28 and TRBJ1-1 provide the parts outside the CDR3, is DVKVTQSSRYLVKRTGEKVFLECVQDMDHENMFWYRQDPGLGLRLIYFSYDVKMKEKGDIPEGYSVSREKKERFSLILESASTNQTSMYLCASRGTAGDTEAFFGQGTRLTVV.

The chain employs TRBV9 and TRBJ2-3; 13 bases match TRBD2. Germline trimming cut 2 bases from V and 5 bases from J; bases unmatched to any gene: 8. The CDR3 covers 17 residues. Germline values: CDR1 SGDLS, CDR2 YYNGEE. CDR3 region: CASSVRPLAGGIDTQYF. CDR3 DNA sequence: TGTGCCAGCAGCGTGCGACCACTAGCGGGGGGGATAGATACGCAGTATTTT.

V and J are TRBV5-5 and TRBJ2-7, with TRBD2 identical over 10 bases. After removal of 4 bases from V and 4 bases from J, the junction contained 8 bases not matched to a gene. From germline, CDR1 is SGHKS and CDR2 YYEKEE (reference sequence). The CDR3 length is 15 residues. CDR3 sequence (DNA): TGTGCCAGCAGCCCCCCCGTAGCGGGAGGTTACGAGCAGTACTTC. Its translation: CASSPPVAGGYEQYF.

This clone was detected only a few times. The rearrangement joins TRBV5-1 to TRBJ2-2; D perhaps matches TRBD1 (5 bases). From germline, CDR1 is SGHRS and CDR2 YFSETQ. CDR3 length equals 13 residues. V lost 0 bases, J lost 6 bases, and 6 bases lay in between. Written as DNA, the CDR3 is TGCGCCAGCAGCTTGGAGGGGTCCGGGGAGCTGTTTTTT. Translated, it gives CASSLEGSGELFF. The full variable domain, completed using reference TRBV5-1 and TRBJ2-2, is KAGVTQTPRYLIKTRGQQVTLSCSPISGHRSVSWYQQTPGQGLQFLFEYFSETQRNKGNFPGRFSGRQFSNSRSEMNVSTLELGDSALYLCASSLEGSGELFFGEGSRLTVL.

This chain links TRBV4-2 with TRBJ2-2; TRBD1 matches 10 bases. This CDR3 region has 17 residues. The germline V gene encodes CDR1 LGHNA and CDR2 YNFKEQ. The J segment lost 6 bases and the V segment lost 0 bases, leaving 7 bases of the junction unmatched. CDR3 sequence: CASSQDRDRGFSGELFF. CDR3 bases: TGTGCCAGCAGCCAAGACCGGGACAGGGGATTTTCCGGGGAGCTGTTTTTT.